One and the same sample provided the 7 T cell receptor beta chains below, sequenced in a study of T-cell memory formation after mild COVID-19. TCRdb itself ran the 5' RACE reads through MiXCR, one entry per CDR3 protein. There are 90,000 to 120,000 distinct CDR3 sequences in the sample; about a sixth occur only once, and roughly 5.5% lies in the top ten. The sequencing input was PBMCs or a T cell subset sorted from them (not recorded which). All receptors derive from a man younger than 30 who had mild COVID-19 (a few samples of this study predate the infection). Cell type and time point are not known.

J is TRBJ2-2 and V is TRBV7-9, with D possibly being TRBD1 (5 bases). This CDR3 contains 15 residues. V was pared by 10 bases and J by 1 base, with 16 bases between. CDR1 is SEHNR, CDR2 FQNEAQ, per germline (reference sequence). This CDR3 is CATPPQGQNTGELFF. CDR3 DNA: TGTGCCACCCCCCCGCAGGGCCAGAACACCGGGGAGCTGTTTTTT.

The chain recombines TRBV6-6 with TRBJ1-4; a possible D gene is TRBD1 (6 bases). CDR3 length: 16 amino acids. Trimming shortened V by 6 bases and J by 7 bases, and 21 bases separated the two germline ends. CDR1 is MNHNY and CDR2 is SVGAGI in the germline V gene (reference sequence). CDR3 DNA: TGTGCCAGCAGCGATGGGGGGGCGCTTCGGACTGAAAAACTGTTTTTT. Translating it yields CASSDGGALRTEKLFF.

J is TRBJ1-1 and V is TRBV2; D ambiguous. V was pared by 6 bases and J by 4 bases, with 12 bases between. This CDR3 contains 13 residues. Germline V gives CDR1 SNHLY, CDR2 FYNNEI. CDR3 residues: CASRRGESTEAFF. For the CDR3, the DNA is TGTGCCAGCAGGCGTGGGGAATCCACTGAAGCTTTCTTT.

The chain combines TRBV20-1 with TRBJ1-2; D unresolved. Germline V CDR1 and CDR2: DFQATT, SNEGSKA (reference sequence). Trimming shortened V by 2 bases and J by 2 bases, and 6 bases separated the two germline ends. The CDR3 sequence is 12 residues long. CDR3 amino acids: CSARSANYGYTF. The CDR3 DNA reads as TGCAGTGCTAGATCCGCGAACTATGGCTACACCTTC.

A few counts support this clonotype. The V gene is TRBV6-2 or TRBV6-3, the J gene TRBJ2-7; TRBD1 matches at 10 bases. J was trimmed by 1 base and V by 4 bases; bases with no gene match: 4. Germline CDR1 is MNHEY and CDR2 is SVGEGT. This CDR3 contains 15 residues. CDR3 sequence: CASSSWDRGSYEQYV. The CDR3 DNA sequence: TGTGCCAGCAGTTCCTGGGACAGGGGTTCCTACGAGCAGTACGTC.

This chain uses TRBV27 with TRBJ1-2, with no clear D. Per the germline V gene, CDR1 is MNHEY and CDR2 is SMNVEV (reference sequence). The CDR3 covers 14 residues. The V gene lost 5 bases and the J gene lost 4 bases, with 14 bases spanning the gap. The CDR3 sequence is CASSMSGVAYGYTF. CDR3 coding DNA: TGTGCCAGCAGTATGTCCGGAGTAGCCTATGGCTACACCTTC.

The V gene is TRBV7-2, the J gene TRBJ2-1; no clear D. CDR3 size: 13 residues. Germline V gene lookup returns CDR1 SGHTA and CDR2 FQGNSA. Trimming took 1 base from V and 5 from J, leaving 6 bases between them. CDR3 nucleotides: TGTGCCAGCAGCTTAGGCTGGGACAATGAGCAGTTCTTC. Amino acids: CASSLGWDNEQFF.